This TCR beta chain was identified in a study of human T cells and chemical hapten exposure. The overall study: DPC 0.01% went on the upper back by patch test, with reading at 6 days.

V lost 3 bases and J 6 bases, leaving 14 bases between the germline ends. The CDR3 covers 14 residues. This clonotype was detected many times. Time point defined: pre-sensitization, week 0. Described treatment: therapeutic diphenylcyclopropenone sensitization with weekly scalp DPC. The drawing of blood occurred before each patch test was applied. TCRdb independently ran MiXCR on the RACE reads; one entry per CDR3 protein. The table records more than 300,000 distinct CDR3 sequences, about 5% of them present only once. The sample consisted of whole blood, taken in connection with sensitization to the hapten diphenylcyclopropenone (DPC). The V and J genes are TRBV12-3 or TRBV12-4 and TRBJ1-2; the D is unclear. The TCR was taken from a woman aged 18-29 years with alopecia areata. Some clones in this sample may be carry-over from other donors' samples. CDR3 in amino acids: CASSFDRQSNGYTF. DNA for the CDR3: TGTGCCAGCAGTTTCGATAGGCAGTCCAATGGCTACACCTTC.